This entry lists 22 T cell receptor beta chains sequenced from one sample in a study of T-cell memory formation after mild COVID-19. Each CDR3 protein gets one entry after TCRdb re-called the 5' RACE reads with MiXCR. In the table there are a few hundred thousand distinct CDR3 sequences, roughly 15% of which are singletons. Sequencing input: PBMCs or a T cell subset sorted from them (not recorded which). These receptors were collected from a man aged 18 to 29 who had mild COVID-19 (a few samples of this study predate the infection). Cell type and time point are not known.

This clonotype was counted only a few times. The DNA of the CDR3 is TGTGCCAGCAGCTTCCCAGGGGAGGGGACCGGGGAGCTGTTTTTT. It specifies CASSFPGEGTGELFF. This chain joins TRBV7-2 and TRBJ2-2; perhaps TRBD2 as D (7 bases). Germline-derived CDR1 and CDR2 are SGHTA and FQGNSA. This CDR3 comprises 15 residues. V was trimmed by 3 bases and J by 5 bases, leaving 13 bases between them. Full variable domain (missing parts from reference TRBV7-2 and TRBJ2-2): GAGVSQSPSNKVTEKGKDVELRCDPISGHTALYWYRQSLGQGLEFLIYFQGNSAPDKSGLPSDRFSAERTGGSVSTLTIQRTQQEDSAVYLCASSFPGEGTGELFFGEGSRLTVL.

The V gene is TRBV5-1, the J gene TRBJ2-5; possibly TRBD1 for D (6 bases). V lost 9 bases, J lost 0 bases, and 12 bases lay in between. This CDR3 is built from 13 residues. Germline loops: CDR1 SGHRS, CDR2 YFSETQ. The CDR3 loop is CATSRDNQETQYF. DNA of the CDR3: TGCGCCACATCGAGGGACAACCAAGAGACCCAGTACTTC.

The genes are TRBV4-1 and TRBJ2-7; tentative D call: TRBD2 (6 bases). The V gene lost 5 bases and the J gene lost 0 bases, with 11 bases spanning the gap. CDR1 is MGHRA and CDR2 is YSYEKL in the germline V gene. This CDR3 region has 14 residues. CDR3 coding DNA: TGCGCCAGCAGCTTGCGGGACGTCTCCTACGAGCAGTACTTC. Its translation is CASSLRDVSYEQYF.

This clonotype was seen more than once but under ten times. This chain joins TRBV2 and TRBJ2-7; no reliable D call. This CDR3 spans 13 amino acids. Between the trimmed V and J ends, which lost 4 bases and 2 bases, there was a span of 9 bases. The germline V gene has CDR1 SNHLY and CDR2 FYNNEI. The CDR3 sequence is CASSGSPPYEQYV. Written as DNA, the CDR3 is TGTGCCAGCAGTGGCAGCCCCCCCTACGAGCAGTACGTC.

The genes are TRBV10-3 and TRBJ2-7; 10 bases agree with TRBD1. Trimming took 6 bases from V and 3 from J; bases not matched to a gene: 5. Germline V gene sequence: CDR1 ENHRY, CDR2 SYGVKD. This CDR3 has 14 residues. The DNA for the CDR3 is TGTGCCATCAGAGGGACAGGGGAATTCTACGAGCAGTACTTC. This encodes CAIRGTGEFYEQYF.

The chain couples TRBV18 to TRBJ2-7; a weak D match, TRBD1 (5 bases). Germline V CDR1 and CDR2: KGHSH, LQKENI. This CDR3 has 14 residues. V was cut by 6 bases and J by 5 bases, with 17 bases left in between. CDR3 sequence (DNA): TGTGCCAGCTCCTGGGGTGGGGCGCCGGACGAGCAGTACGTC. It translates to CASSWGGAPDEQYV.

The gene calls are TRBV6-1 and TRBJ2-5; 7 bases are shared with TRBD1. Germline V CDR1 and CDR2: MNHNS, SASEGT. The V and J ends lost 10 bases and 1 base, in that order; junction bases with no gene match: 15. The CDR3 extends over 16 amino acids. The CDR3 sequence is CAITPSRDSIQETQYF. The CDR3 region has the DNA TGTGCCATTACGCCCTCCCGGGACAGCATCCAAGAGACCCAGTACTTC.

This clonotype was seen a handful of times. This chain joins TRBV5-1 and TRBJ2-3; 7 positions match TRBD1. CDR1 is SGHRS and CDR2 is YFSETQ in the germline V gene. The J segment lost 3 bases and the V segment lost 4 bases, leaving 11 bases of the junction unmatched. This CDR3 is 16 amino acids long. The CDR3 is CASSLETGWKTDTQYF. The CDR3 coding sequence is TGCGCCAGCAGCCTCGAGACAGGGTGGAAGACAGATACGCAGTATTTT.

A few counts support this clonotype. V usage is TRBV19 and J usage is TRBJ2-1, with unresolved D. The CDR3 is 16 amino acids. Germline values: CDR1 LNHDA, CDR2 SQIVND (reference sequence). The ends were cut back, 1 base at V and 0 bases at J, with 10 bases in the middle. The CDR3 reads CASSIADASSYNEQFF. CDR3 nucleotide sequence: TGTGCCAGTAGTATAGCGGACGCCAGCTCCTACAATGAGCAGTTCTTC.

This clonotype has more than one count but fewer than ten. The chain employs TRBV29-1 and TRBJ2-6, with D possibly being TRBD1 or TRBD2 (5 bases each). The CDR3 length is 15 residues. CDR1 SQVTM and CDR2 ANQGSEA come from the germline V gene. Trimming cost V 6 bases and J 0 bases, with 12 bases left between them. The CDR3 nucleotides are TGCAGCGTCGGGACGACCAGCTCTGGGGCCAACGTCCTGACTTTC. This sequence encodes CSVGTTSSGANVLTF.

This clonotype was recorded many times. The genes are TRBV20-1 and TRBJ2-5; D remains unclear. CDR3 size: 13 residues. The V and J ends lost 3 bases and 1 base respectively, with 9 bases between them. Germline lookup yields CDR1 DFQATT and CDR2 SNEGSKA (reference sequence). The CDR3 protein is CSASGNTQETQYF. The CDR3 coding sequence is TGCAGTGCTAGTGGGAACACCCAAGAGACCCAGTACTTC.

The CDR3, as DNA: TGCGCCAGCAGCCAAGAAAGGATAGGCTCCTACGAGCAGTACTTC. Its protein product is CASSQERIGSYEQYF. The chain has TRBV4-1 and TRBJ2-7, with D unresolved. The V and J ends lost 0 bases and 0 bases respectively, with 9 bases between them. The CDR3 is 15 residues long. The V gene's germline CDR1 is MGHRA and CDR2 YSYEKL.

This clonotype was observed a handful of times. This rearrangement joins TRBV23-1 to TRBJ2-1, with TRBD1 matching 10 bases. TRBV23-1 is filed as an ORF, its function uncertain. Unmatched junction bases numbered 13, after V lost 10 bases and J lost 7 bases. This CDR3 has 15 amino acids. The CDR3 loop reads CANLNRDRGRNEQFF. DNA of the CDR3: TGCGCCAACTTAAACCGGGACAGGGGACGGAATGAGCAGTTCTTC.

This sequence joins TRBV6-4 and TRBJ2-1; D is uncertain. The CDR3 runs to 14 residues. Trimming stripped 2 bases from V and 5 bases from J, with 10 bases between. Germline CDR1 is MRHNA and CDR2 is SNTAGT. In nucleotides, the CDR3 is TGTGCCAGCAGTGACAGGCTAGTTCACAATGAGCAGTTCTTC. This codes for CASSDRLVHNEQFF.

This sequence joins TRBV27 and TRBJ1-6; TRBD1 aligns across 8 bases. V dropped 4 bases and J dropped 7; count of bases not matched to a gene: 9. Germline loops: CDR1 MNHEY, CDR2 SMNVEV (reference sequence). The length of the CDR3 is 16 residues. CDR3 DNA: TGTGCCAGCAGTTACGGCCCCAGGGGGCGGAATTCACCCCTCCACTTT. It is translated as CASSYGPRGRNSPLHF.

This clonotype came up a few times. The chain employs TRBV7-2 and TRBJ1-5, with D unclear. Germline CDR1 is SGHTA and CDR2 is FQGNSA. This CDR3 spans 17 amino acids. Trimming left V 2 bases short and J 0 bases short, with 14 bases between. CDR3 amino acids: CASSLTARPYSNQPQHF. CDR3 sequence (DNA): TGTGCCAGCAGCTTAACAGCCCGTCCTTATAGCAATCAGCCCCAGCATTTT.

About this clonotype itself: A read error may produce the germline difference seen at one junction end. This chain connects TRBV20-1 to TRBJ1-5; no firm D call. The CDR3 length is 13 residues. The germline V gene has CDR1 DFQATT and CDR2 SNEGSKA (reference sequence). In DNA, the CDR3 is TGCAGTGCAAGAGGGTCGAGCAATCAGCCCCAGCATTTT. Translating it yields CSARGSSNQPQHF.

This clonotype occurred a few times. The chain links TRBV7-2 to TRBJ1-1; no reliable D call. The V end lost 2 bases, the J end lost 6 bases, and 13 bases lay between the germline ends. Germline V lookup: CDR1 SGHTA, CDR2 FQGNSA. There are 14 residues in the CDR3. Here the CDR3 DNA reads TGTGCCAGCAGCTTACGACTTTTGGGCGCTGAAGCTTTCTTT. Amino acids: CASSLRLLGAEAFF.

The chain recombines TRBV5-5 with TRBJ1-1, with a possible D match to TRBD1 (6 bases). This CDR3 region has 13 residues. Germline CDR1 reads SGHKS; CDR2 reads YYEKEE (reference sequence). Trimming stripped 0 bases from V and 7 bases from J, with 10 bases between. In DNA form, the CDR3 reads TGTGCCAGCAGCTTGGAGCGGGGGCTTGAAGCTTTCTTT. Its protein is CASSLERGLEAFF.

The rearrangement uses TRBV12-3 or TRBV12-4 and TRBJ1-4; D gene ambiguous. Deletions cut 2 bases from V and 8 bases from J, with 9 bases between. The CDR3 covers 13 residues. CDR3 sequence: CASSLHGSEKLFF. DNA for the CDR3: TGTGCCAGCAGTTTACATGGGAGCGAAAAACTGTTTTTT.

CDR3 residues: CASSGGGRGLGQPQHF. The CDR3 DNA sequence: TGTGCCAGCAGTGGAGGGGGCAGGGGCCTCGGACAGCCCCAGCATTTT. The V call is TRBV28, the J call TRBJ1-5; TRBD1 matches at 7 bases. The CDR3 consists of 16 residues. The germline CDR1 and CDR2 sequences are MDHEN and SYDVKM. The V gene end was trimmed by 5 bases and the J gene end by 7 bases; junction bases not matched to a gene: 14. Full variable domain (missing parts from reference TRBV28 and TRBJ1-5): DVKVTQSSRYLVKRTGEKVFLECVQDMDHENMFWYRQDPGLGLRLIYFSYDVKMKEKGDIPEGYSVSREKKERFSLILESASTNQTSMYLCASSGGGRGLGQPQHFGDGTRLSIL.

The chain employs TRBV4-3 and TRBJ2-7; D is undetermined. The germline V and J ends were trimmed by 0 bases and 6 bases, with 21 bases remaining between them. CDR3 length: 17 amino acids. CDR1 and CDR2 (germline): LGHNA, YSLEER. DNA of the CDR3: TGCGCCAGCAGCCAAGAATTGAGTACGGGTCCCCCCTCCGAGCAGTACTTC. Residues: CASSQELSTGPPSEQYF.